This T cell receptor (beta chain) was obtained from a study of cytomegalovirus exposure and HLA in healthy donors. Study overall: The Caucasian-associated ancestry cluster contained roughly four fifths of the roughly 390 genotyped donors.

V shed 5 bases, J shed 3 bases, and the junction held 11 bases outside the gene matches. Germline V lookup: CDR1 LNHDA, CDR2 SQIVND (reference sequence). This CDR3 has 16 residues. The PCR employed 60 Vbeta primers together with 13 Jbeta primers. Method: immunoSEQ multiplex PCR; TCRdb's copy keeps in-frame clones and lacks some. Among 86,000 or so clones, roughly three quarters were seen once, and the ten largest hold roughly 15%. The rearrangement joins TRBV19 to TRBJ1-2; 8 bases agree with TRBD1. This clonotype was obtained from a woman aged 35 to 49 in good health and CMV-seropositive. Input material: PBMCs. CDR3 in DNA: TGTGCCAGTAGTGCCCCGGGACAGGATGATTACTATGGCTACACCTTC. Translating gives CASSAPGQDDYYGYTF.